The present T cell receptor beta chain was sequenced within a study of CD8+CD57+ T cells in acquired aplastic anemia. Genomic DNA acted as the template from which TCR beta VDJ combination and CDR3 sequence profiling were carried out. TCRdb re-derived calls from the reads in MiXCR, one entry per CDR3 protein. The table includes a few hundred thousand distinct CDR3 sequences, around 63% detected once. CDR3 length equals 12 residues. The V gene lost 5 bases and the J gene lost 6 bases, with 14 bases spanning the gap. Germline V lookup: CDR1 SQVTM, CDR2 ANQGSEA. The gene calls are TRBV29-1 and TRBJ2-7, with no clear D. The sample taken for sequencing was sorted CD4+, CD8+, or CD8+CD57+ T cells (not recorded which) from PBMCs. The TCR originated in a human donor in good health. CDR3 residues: CSVPRWVGEQYF. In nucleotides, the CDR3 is TGCAGCGTTCCAAGGTGGGTGGGCGAGCAGTACTTC.